A selection of T cell receptor beta chains follows, all from one sample in a study of blood T cell repertoires in COVID-19. Here immunoSEQ multiplex PCR was the method, and the copy in TCRdb shows in-frame clones only, minus some. This sample has fewer than 300,000 clones, with around 85% found just once. Sequencing was done on a sample of PBMCs or T cells enriched from blood (not recorded which). The source of these receptors is a woman aged 45-65 years who had recovered from COVID-19. The CDR3 runs from the conserved cysteine through the conserved F or W. A D gene is named only where the DNA matches it firmly. The size of a clone is reported for some rows only, either as once, few or many, or as a class for expanded clones.

D	size	J	V	CDR3	DNA
TRBD2	once	TRBJ2-1	TRBV7-6	CASSLEGTSVLQARIYNEQFF	TGTGCCAGCAGCTTAGAAGGGACTAGCGTTCTTCAAGCGAGGATCTACAATGAGCAGTTCTTC
TRBD1	-	TRBJ2-5	TRBV18	CASSPGGTGKETQYF	TGTGCCAGCTCACCCGGCGGGACAGGGAAAGAGACCCAGTACTTC
-	-	TRBJ1-5	TRBV2	CASTGGVNQPQHF	TGTGCCAGCACCGGGGGGGTAAATCAGCCCCAGCATTTT
-	-	TRBJ2-6	TRBV9	CASSVMARAFGANVLTF	TGTGCCAGCAGCGTAATGGCCAGGGCCTTTGGGGCCAACGTCCTGACTTTC
TRBD1	-	TRBJ2-7	TRBV29-1	CSVESGQGPLSYEQYF	TGCAGCGTTGAATCAGGACAGGGGCCACTGTCCTACGAGCAGTACTTC
-	-	TRBJ1-1	TRBV3-1/TRBV3-2	CASSGRRTMNTEAFF	TGTGCCAGCAGCGGCCGACGGACAATGAACACTGAAGCTTTCTTT
-	-	TRBJ2-5	TRBV7-6	CASSLLGQETQYF	TGTGCCAGCAGCTTACTAGGCCAAGAGACCCAGTACTTC
-	-	TRBJ2-5	TRBV12-5	CASGLVRGSYQETQYF	TGTGCTAGTGGTTTGGTGCGCGGATCGTACCAAGAGACCCAGTACTTC
TRBD1	-	TRBJ1-2	TRBV19	CASSKQGAPGYTF	TGTGCCAGTAGTAAGCAGGGGGCGCCTGGCTACACCTTC
TRBD2	-	TRBJ2-5	TRBV7-2	CASSPTALAGRKETQYF	TGTGCCAGCAGCCCAACGGCACTAGCGGGAAGAAAAGAGACCCAGTACTTC
-	-	TRBJ1-2	TRBV19	CASSQRPTPREDYGYTF	TGTGCCAGTAGTCAGCGACCGACACCAAGGGAGGACTATGGCTACACCTTC